A single sample gave rise to the 5 T cell receptor beta chains below, sequenced in a study of shared clonotypes between healthy human individuals (dated by TCRdb to about 2020). CD8 naive samples were obtained by positive selection for CCR7 among CD45RO-negative cells, yielding a CD45RA+CCR7+ population from which TemRA cells were excluded. Library generation was performed with the immunoSEQ multiplex PCR assay. Here the immuneACCESS table is served through TCRdb, limited to in-frame sequences with V and J called. Missing clones are a known gap in these copies; in checked studies unresolved V genes cover under half, and the rest lacks a known reason. This sample has hundreds of thousands of clones in its table, and approximately 96% of those were observed once. The top ten clones comprise 0.11% of the sample. The sample taken for sequencing was naive CD8+ T cells sorted from blood. The intended sense of this specimen's cell subset or site label: CD45RA+CCR7+. These receptors all come from a woman aged 30 to 39 in good health.

The chain combines TRBV7-8 with TRBJ2-7, with 10 bases that match TRBD1. CDR3 length: 15 amino acids. J was trimmed by 5 bases and V by 1 base; bases with no gene match: 5. The V gene's germline CDR1 is SGHVS and CDR2 FQNEAQ. CDR3 sequence reads: CASSLGGGTGDEQYF. The CDR3 coding sequence is TGTGCCAGCAGCTTAGGGGGAGGGACAGGGGACGAGCAGTACTTC.

The sample holds a few counts of this clone. The rearrangement links TRBV4-1 to TRBJ1-1; unclear D gene. CDR3 size: 13 residues. V dropped 3 bases and J dropped 0 bases, with 5 bases sitting between them. The germline CDR1 and CDR2 sequences are MGHRA and YSYEKL. Here the CDR3 reads CASSHDLNTEAFF. DNA for the CDR3: TGCGCCAGCAGCCATGATCTGAACACTGAAGCTTTCTTT.

This chain links TRBV27 with TRBJ2-1; the D gene is possibly TRBD2 (6 bases). CDR1 and CDR2 from the germline V gene are MNHEY and SMNVEV (reference sequence). V lost 0 bases to trimming and J lost 10 bases, with 16 bases between them. This CDR3 spans 15 amino acids. CDR3 amino acids: CASSLSGGVLGEQFF. CDR3 DNA sequence: TGTGCCAGCAGTTTATCGGGAGGAGTGCTGGGGGAGCAGTTCTTC.

The rearrangement links TRBV5-1 to TRBJ2-7; possibly TRBD1 for D (6 bases). The germline V gene has CDR1 SGHRS and CDR2 YFSETQ. This CDR3 spans 17 amino acids. V lost 4 bases, J lost 2 bases, and 22 bases lay in between. The CDR3 sequence: CASSVGRDTKMTYEQYF. The CDR3 DNA reads as TGCGCCAGCAGCGTCGGCCGGGACACAAAGATGACCTACGAGCAGTACTTC.

The chain is built from TRBV6-4 and TRBJ2-1, with TRBD1 matching over 7 bases. Per the germline V gene, CDR1 is MRHNA and CDR2 is SNTAGT. Trimming took 8 bases from V and 4 from J; bases not matched to a gene: 8. The CDR3 runs to 14 residues. The CDR3 bases are TGTGCCAGCTCGTGGTCGGGACAGTACAATGAGCAGTTCTTC. Translating gives CASSWSGQYNEQFF.